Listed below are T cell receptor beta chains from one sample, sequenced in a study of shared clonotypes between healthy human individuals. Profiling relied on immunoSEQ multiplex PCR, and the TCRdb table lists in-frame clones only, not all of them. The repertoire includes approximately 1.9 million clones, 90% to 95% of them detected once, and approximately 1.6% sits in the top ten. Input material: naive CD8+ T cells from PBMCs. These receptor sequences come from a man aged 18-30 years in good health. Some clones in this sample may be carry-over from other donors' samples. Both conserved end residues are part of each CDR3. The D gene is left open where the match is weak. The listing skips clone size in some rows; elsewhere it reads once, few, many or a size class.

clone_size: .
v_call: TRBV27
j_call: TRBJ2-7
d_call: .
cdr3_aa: CASKPAGGGYYEQYF
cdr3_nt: TGTGCCAGCAAGCCTGCAGGGGGAGGGTACTACGAGCAGTACTTC

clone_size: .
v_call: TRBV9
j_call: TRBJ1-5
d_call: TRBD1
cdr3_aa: CASSVGQGAGQPQHF
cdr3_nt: TGTGCCAGCAGCGTAGGACAGGGGGCGGGGCAGCCCCAGCATTTT

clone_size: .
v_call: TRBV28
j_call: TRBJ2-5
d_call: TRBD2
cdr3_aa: CASSLGLAGAETQYF
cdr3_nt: TGTGCCAGCAGTTTAGGACTAGCGGGAGCGGAGACCCAGTACTTC

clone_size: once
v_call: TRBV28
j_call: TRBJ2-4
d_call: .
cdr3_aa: CAVRSLVESAAKNIQYF
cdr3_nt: TGTGCCGTCAGAAGCCTAGTCGAGTCGGCAGCCAAAAACATTCAGTACTTC

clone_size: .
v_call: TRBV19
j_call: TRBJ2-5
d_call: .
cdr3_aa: CASSPRRQVLNGETQYF
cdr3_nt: TGTGCCAGTAGTCCACGCCGTCAGGTTCTGAATGGGGAGACCCAGTACTTC

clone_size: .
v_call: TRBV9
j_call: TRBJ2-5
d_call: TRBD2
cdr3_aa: CASSPRLAGGETQYF
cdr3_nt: TGTGCCAGCAGCCCTCGACTAGCGGGCGGAGAGACCCAGTACTTC

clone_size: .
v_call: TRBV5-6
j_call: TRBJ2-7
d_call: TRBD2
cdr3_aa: CASSSGTISYEQYF
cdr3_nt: TGTGCCAGCAGCTCCGGGACTATCTCCTACGAGCAGTACTTC

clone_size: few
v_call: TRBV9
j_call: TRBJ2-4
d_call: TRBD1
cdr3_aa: CASSEGTGGTKNIQYF
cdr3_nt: TGTGCCAGCAGCGAGGGGACAGGGGGTACCAAAAACATTCAGTACTTC

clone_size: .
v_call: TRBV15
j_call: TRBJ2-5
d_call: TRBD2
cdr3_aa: CATVPGLGETQYF
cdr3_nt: TGTGCCACCGTACCGGGACTAGGCGAGACCCAGTACTTC

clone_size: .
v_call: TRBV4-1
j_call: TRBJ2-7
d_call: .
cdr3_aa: CASGDRGGYEQYF
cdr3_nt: TGCGCCAGTGGGGATCGGGGTGGCTACGAGCAGTACTTC

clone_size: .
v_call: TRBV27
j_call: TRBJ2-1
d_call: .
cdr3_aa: CASSSITVNEQFF
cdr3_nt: TGTGCCAGTTCGAGCATTACAGTTAATGAGCAGTTCTTC

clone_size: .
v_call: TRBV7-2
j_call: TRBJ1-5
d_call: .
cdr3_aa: CASSDRQASNQPQHF
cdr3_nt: TGTGCCAGCAGCGATCGACAGGCCAGCAATCAGCCCCAGCATTTT

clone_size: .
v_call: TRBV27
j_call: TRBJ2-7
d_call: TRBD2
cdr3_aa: CASSPGGDEQYF
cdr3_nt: TGTGCCAGCAGTCCGGGAGGGGACGAGCAGTACTTC

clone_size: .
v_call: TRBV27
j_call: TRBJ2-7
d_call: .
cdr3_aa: CASRLRGSSYEQYF
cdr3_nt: TGTGCCAGCAGGCTCCGGGGTTCCTCCTACGAGCAGTACTTC

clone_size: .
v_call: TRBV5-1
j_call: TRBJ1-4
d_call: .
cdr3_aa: CASSLIPGHPTNEKLFF
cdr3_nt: TGCGCCAGCAGCTTGATTCCGGGGCACCCAACTAATGAAAAACTGTTTTTT

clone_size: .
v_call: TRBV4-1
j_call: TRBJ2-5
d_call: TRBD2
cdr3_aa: CASSQVGLAGDETQYF
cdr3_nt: TGCGCCAGCAGCCAAGTAGGTTTAGCGGGAGACGAGACCCAGTACTTC

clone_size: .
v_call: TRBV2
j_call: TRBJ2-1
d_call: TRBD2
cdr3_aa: CASSETSGAVQFF
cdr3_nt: TGTGCCAGCAGTGAGACTAGCGGAGCCGTCCAGTTCTTC

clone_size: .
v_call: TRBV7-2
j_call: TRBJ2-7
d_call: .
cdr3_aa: CASSLDPETYEQYF
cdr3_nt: TGTGCCAGCAGCTTAGATCCAGAAACCTACGAGCAGTACTTC

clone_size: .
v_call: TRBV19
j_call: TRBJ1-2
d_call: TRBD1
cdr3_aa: CASSTTGTTYYYGYTF
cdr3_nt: TGTGCCAGTAGTACGACAGGGACCACCTACTATTATGGCTACACCTTC

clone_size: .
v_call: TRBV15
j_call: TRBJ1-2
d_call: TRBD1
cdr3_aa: CATSSHPGLGTGGYGYTF
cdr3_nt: TGTGCCACCAGCAGTCACCCGGGACTGGGGACAGGTGGATATGGCTACACCTTC

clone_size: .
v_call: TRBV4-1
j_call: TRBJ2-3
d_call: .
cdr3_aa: CASSQTRRQSTDTQYF
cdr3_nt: TGCGCCAGCAGCCAAACTCGTAGACAGAGCACAGATACGCAGTATTTT

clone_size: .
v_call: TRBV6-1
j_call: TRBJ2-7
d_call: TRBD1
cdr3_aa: CASSAGQGAYEQYF
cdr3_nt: TGTGCCAGCAGTGCTGGACAGGGTGCCTACGAGCAGTACTTC